This passage covers 15 T cell receptor beta chains from one sample sequenced in a study of graft-versus-host responses after intestinal transplantation. These receptors lack a known antigen. The table came from immunoSEQ multiplex PCR; TCRdb's copy has only in-frame clones and leaves some out. The sample has about 85,000 clones; more than 85% are singletons. The sequencing here drew on unstimulated CD8+ T cells sorted from spleen or lymph node cells, taken before transplant. Receptors originate from a human donor who was the organ donor for an intestinal transplant.

The chain combines TRBV7-9 with TRBJ1-1; D unresolved. The germline CDR1 and CDR2 sequences are SEHNR and FQNEAQ (reference sequence). There are 13 residues in the CDR3. The ends were cut back, 2 bases at V and 8 bases at J, with 12 bases in the middle. CDR3 DNA: TGTGCCAGCAGCTTAAACCCACGGGGAGAAGCTTTCTTT. This encodes CASSLNPRGEAFF. The whole variable domain, remainder taken from reference TRBV7-9 and TRBJ1-1, is DTGVSQNPRHKITKRGQNVTFRCDPISEHNRLYWYRQTLGQGPEFLTYFQNEAQLEKSRLLSDRFSAERPKGSFSTLEIQRTEQGDSAMYLCASSLNPRGEAFFGQGTRLTVV.

This sequence joins TRBV19 and TRBJ1-1; the D is unclear. Germline V gives CDR1 LNHDA, CDR2 SQIVND (reference sequence). CDR3 length: 12 residues. V was cut by 2 bases and J by 1 base, with 2 bases left in between. The CDR3 region is CASSIQNTEAFF. In DNA, the CDR3 is TGTGCCAGTAGTATACAGAACACTGAAGCTTTCTTT.

This clone qualifies as medium-sized. The J gene is TRBJ2-7, the V gene TRBV11-2; 10 bases match TRBD2. Germline-derived CDR1 and CDR2 are SGHAT and FQNNGV. The CDR3 has 13 residues. Trimming at V came to 5 bases and at J to 3 bases, leaving 1 base not matched to a gene. In DNA, the CDR3 is TGTGCCAGCAGCCGGACTAGCGGCTACGAGCAGTACTTC. This translates into CASSRTSGYEQYF.

The chain employs TRBV27 and TRBJ2-7; TRBD2 agrees at 10 bases. The junction had 11 bases not matched to a gene; V was cut back by 6 bases and J by 6 bases. This CDR3 is built from 15 residues. CDR1 MNHEY and CDR2 SMNVEV come from the germline V gene (reference sequence). For the CDR3, the DNA is TGTGCCAGCAGGGGGCTGGCTAGCGGGAGTCTCGAGCAGTACTTC. Its protein product is CASRGLASGSLEQYF.

This rearrangement joins TRBV2 to TRBJ1-1; no clear D. The CDR3 extends over 12 amino acids. The V gene's germline CDR1 is SNHLY and CDR2 FYNNEI. Trimming left V 8 bases short and J 1 base short, with 8 bases between. DNA for the CDR3: TGTGCCAGCGGAAGGGAGAACACTGAAGCTTTCTTT. It encodes CASGRENTEAFF.

The chain links TRBV5-6 to TRBJ1-1, with TRBD1 identical over 8 bases. In germline, CDR1 is SGHDT, CDR2 YYEEEE. Trimming cost V 4 bases and J 5 bases; bases outside gene matches: 1. The CDR3 has 12 residues. CDR3 bases: TGTGCCAGCAGCGACAGGGGAACTGAAGCTTTCTTT. Translation gives CASSDRGTEAFF.

The V gene is TRBV5-1, the J gene TRBJ2-2; 7 positions match TRBD1. With V trimmed by 0 bases and J by 4 bases, 12 bases remained unmatched. The germline V gene encodes CDR1 SGHRS and CDR2 YFSETQ. CDR3 length: 18 residues. CDR3 residues: CASSLGPYRGQATGELFF. CDR3 coding DNA: TGCGCCAGCAGCTTGGGGCCTTACAGGGGACAAGCCACCGGGGAGCTGTTTTTT.

For the CDR3, the DNA is TGTGCCAGCAGCTTGCCAGACAAAATGAACACTGAAGCTTTCTTT. Its translation is CASSLPDKMNTEAFF. The chain uses TRBV5-4 and TRBJ1-1; unclear D gene. The ends were cut back, 1 base at V and 0 bases at J, with 10 bases in the middle. The germline V gene has CDR1 SGHNT and CDR2 YYREEE (reference sequence). CDR3 length equals 15 residues.

The CDR3 reads CASSLDPLNTEAFF. CDR3 DNA: TGCGCCAGCAGCCTTGATCCTTTGAACACTGAAGCTTTCTTT. The genes are TRBV4-1 and TRBJ1-1; no definite D call. The CDR3 consists of 14 residues. Germline assignment: CDR1 MGHRA and CDR2 YSYEKL. Trimming took off 4 bases at V and 0 bases at J, with 9 bases between the two ends.

The gene calls are TRBV7-9 and TRBJ1-1; D is ambiguous. The CDR3 loop spans 13 amino acids. CDR1 is SEHNR and CDR2 is FQNEAQ in the germline V gene (reference sequence). V was clipped by 0 bases and J by 5 bases, with 7 bases between them. This CDR3 is CASSLAEGTEAFF. Here the CDR3 DNA reads TGTGCCAGCAGCTTAGCGGAGGGAACTGAAGCTTTCTTT.

The V and J genes are TRBV7-9 and TRBJ2-3; TRBD1 aligns across 8 bases. Germline trimming cut 2 bases from V and 4 bases from J; bases unmatched to any gene: 8. This CDR3 spans 16 amino acids. Germline-derived CDR1 and CDR2 are SEHNR and FQNEAQ (reference sequence). In nucleotides, the CDR3 is TGTGCCAGCAGCTTAAGGACAGGGCCCTCCGCAGATACGCAGTATTTT. It encodes CASSLRTGPSADTQYF.

The genes are TRBV7-9 and TRBJ1-2; D is uncertain. Germline loops: CDR1 SEHNR, CDR2 FQNEAQ (reference sequence). The CDR3 extends over 12 amino acids. The germline V and J ends were trimmed by 5 bases and 7 bases, with 11 bases remaining between them. This CDR3 is CASSSPTSGYTF. CDR3 nucleotide sequence: TGTGCCAGCAGCAGCCCCACTAGTGGCTACACCTTC. Combining the CDR3 with reference TRBV7-9 and TRBJ1-2 gives the whole variable domain DTGVSQNPRHKITKRGQNVTFRCDPISEHNRLYWYRQTLGQGPEFLTYFQNEAQLEKSRLLSDRFSAERPKGSFSTLEIQRTEQGDSAMYLCASSSPTSGYTFGSGTRLTVV.

V and J are TRBV11-2 and TRBJ2-2; TRBD1 is a possible D gene (5 bases). The CDR3 has 13 amino acids. V was clipped by 5 bases and J by 7 bases, with 11 bases between them. Germline V gives CDR1 SGHAT, CDR2 FQNNGV. The CDR3 DNA reads as TGTGCCAGCAGCGGAAGGACAATCGGGGAGCTGTTTTTT. Its protein product is CASSGRTIGELFF. Complete variable domain (other parts from reference TRBV11-2 and TRBJ2-2): EAGVAQSPRYKIIEKRQSVAFWCNPISGHATLYWYQQILGQGPKLLIQFQNNGVVDDSQLPKDRFSAERLKGVDSTLKIQPAKLEDSAVYLCASSGRTIGELFFGEGSRLTVL.

The chain is built from TRBV15 and TRBJ2-1, with 7 bases matching TRBD1. With 3 bases clipped from V and 0 bases from J, the junction kept 8 bases outside the gene matches. This CDR3 has 17 residues. Per the germline V gene, CDR1 is LNHNV and CDR2 is YYDKDF (reference sequence). The CDR3 loop reads CATSRDRPPSSYNEQFF. The CDR3, as DNA: TGTGCCACCAGCAGGGACAGGCCACCTAGCTCCTACAATGAGCAGTTCTTC.

The chain recombines TRBV5-1 with TRBJ2-7; D uncertain. V dropped 8 bases and J dropped 0 bases, with 12 bases sitting between them. Per the germline V gene, CDR1 is SGHRS and CDR2 is YFSETQ. The CDR3 extends over 13 amino acids. The CDR3, as DNA: TGCGCCAGTAGACTCGACCTCTCCTACGAGCAGTACTTC. It codes for CASRLDLSYEQYF. Filled out from reference TRBV5-1 and TRBJ2-7, the complete variable domain reads KAGVTQTPRYLIKTRGQQVTLSCSPISGHRSVSWYQQTPGQGLQFLFEYFSETQRNKGNFPGRFSGRQFSNSRSEMNVSTLELGDSALYLCASRLDLSYEQYFGPGTRLTVT.